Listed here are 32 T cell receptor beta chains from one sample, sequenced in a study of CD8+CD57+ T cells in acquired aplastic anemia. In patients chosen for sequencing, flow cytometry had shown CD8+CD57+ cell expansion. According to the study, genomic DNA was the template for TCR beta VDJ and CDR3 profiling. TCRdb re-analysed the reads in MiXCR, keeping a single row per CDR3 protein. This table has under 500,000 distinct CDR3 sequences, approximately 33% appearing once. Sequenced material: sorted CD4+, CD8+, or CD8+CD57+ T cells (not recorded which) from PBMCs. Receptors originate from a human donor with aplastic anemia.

The chain's CDR3 is CSARDILIGETQYF. For the CDR3, the DNA is TGCAGTGCTAGAGATATTTTGATTGGTGAGACCCAGTACTTC. The chain is built from TRBV20-1 and TRBJ2-5; no clear D. V dropped 0 bases and J dropped 5 bases, with 13 bases sitting between them. This CDR3 comprises 14 residues. Germline CDR1 and CDR2: DFQATT and SNEGSKA (reference sequence).

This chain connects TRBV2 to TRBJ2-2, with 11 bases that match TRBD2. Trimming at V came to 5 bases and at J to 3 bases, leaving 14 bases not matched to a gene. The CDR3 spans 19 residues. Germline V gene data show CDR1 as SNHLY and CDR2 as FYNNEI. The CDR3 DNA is TGTGCCAGCAGTTCGACAGGCCCGGGACTAGCGGAAGACACCGGGGAGCTGTTTTTT. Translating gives CASSSTGPGLAEDTGELFF.

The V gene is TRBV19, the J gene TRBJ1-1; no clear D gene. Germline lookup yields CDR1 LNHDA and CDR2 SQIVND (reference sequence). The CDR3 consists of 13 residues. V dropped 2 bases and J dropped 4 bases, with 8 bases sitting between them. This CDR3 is CASSIRMGTEAFF. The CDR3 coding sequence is TGTGCCAGTAGTATACGTATGGGCACTGAAGCTTTCTTT.

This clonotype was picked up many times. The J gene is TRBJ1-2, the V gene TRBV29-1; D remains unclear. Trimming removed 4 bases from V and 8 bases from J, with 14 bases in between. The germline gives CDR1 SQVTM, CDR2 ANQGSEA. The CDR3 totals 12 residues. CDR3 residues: CSVGGDAYGYTF. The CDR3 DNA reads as TGCAGCGTTGGGGGAGATGCCTACGGCTACACCTTC.

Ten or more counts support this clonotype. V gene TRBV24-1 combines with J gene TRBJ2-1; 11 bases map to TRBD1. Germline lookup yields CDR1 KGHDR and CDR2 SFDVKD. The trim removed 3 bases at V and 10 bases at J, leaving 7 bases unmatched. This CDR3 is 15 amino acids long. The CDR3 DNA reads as TGTGCCACCAGTGATCTCGGACAGGGGGCTCGGGAGCAGTTCTTC. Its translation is CATSDLGQGAREQFF.

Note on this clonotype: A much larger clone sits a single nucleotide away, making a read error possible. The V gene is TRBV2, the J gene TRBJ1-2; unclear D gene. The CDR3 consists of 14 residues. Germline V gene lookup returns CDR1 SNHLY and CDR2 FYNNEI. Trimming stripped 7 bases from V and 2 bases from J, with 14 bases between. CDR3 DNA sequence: TGTGCCAGCAAAGGTGACTTGGGGAACTATGGCTACACCTTC. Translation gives CASKGDLGNYGYTF.

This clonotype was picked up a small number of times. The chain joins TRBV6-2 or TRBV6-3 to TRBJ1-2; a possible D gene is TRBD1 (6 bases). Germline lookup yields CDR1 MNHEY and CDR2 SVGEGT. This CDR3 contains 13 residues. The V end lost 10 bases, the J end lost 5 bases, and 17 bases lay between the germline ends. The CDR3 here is CATRGPDGYGYTF. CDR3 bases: TGTGCCACCAGGGGTCCTGATGGTTATGGCTACACCTTC.

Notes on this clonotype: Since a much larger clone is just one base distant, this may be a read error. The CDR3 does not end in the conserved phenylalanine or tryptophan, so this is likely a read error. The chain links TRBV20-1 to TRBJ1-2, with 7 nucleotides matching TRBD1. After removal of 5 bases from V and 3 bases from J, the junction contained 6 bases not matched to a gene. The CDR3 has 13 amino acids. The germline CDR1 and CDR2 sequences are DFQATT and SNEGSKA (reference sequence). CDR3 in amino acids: CSAGDSEDYGYTL. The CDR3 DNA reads TGCAGTGCTGGGGACAGCGAAGACTATGGCTACACCCTC.

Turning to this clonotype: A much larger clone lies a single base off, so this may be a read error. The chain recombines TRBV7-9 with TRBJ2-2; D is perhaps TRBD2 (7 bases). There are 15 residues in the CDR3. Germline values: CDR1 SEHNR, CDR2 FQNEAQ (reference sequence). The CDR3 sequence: CASSFLGGDTGELSF. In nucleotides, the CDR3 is TGTGCCAGCAGCTTTTTAGGGGGGGACACCGGGGAGCTGTCTTTT.

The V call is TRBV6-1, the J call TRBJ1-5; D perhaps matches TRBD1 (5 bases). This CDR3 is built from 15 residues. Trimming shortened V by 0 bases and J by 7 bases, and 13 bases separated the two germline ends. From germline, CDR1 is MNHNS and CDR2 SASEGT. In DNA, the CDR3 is TGTGCCAGCAGTGAAGCGCTTGGGGGTGGGCAGCCCCAGCATTTT. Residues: CASSEALGGGQPQHF.

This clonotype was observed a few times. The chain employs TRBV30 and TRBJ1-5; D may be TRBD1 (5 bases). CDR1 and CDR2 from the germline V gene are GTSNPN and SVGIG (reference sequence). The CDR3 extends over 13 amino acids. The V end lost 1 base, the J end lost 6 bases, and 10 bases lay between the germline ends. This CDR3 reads CAWSGGVGQPQHF. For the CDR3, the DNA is TGTGCCTGGAGTGGAGGGGTGGGTCAGCCCCAGCATTTT.

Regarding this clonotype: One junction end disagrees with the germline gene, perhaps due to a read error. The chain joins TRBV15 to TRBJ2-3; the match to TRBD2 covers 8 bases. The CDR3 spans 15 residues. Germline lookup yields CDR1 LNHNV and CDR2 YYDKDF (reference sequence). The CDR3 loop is CAISSREGPTDTQYF. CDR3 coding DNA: TGTGCCATCAGCTCCCGGGAGGGGCCCACAGATACGCAGTATTTT.

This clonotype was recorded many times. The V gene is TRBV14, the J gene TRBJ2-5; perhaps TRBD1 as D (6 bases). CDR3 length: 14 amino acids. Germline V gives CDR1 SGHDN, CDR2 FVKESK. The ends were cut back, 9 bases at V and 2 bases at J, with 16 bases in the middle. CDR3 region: CASGARDKQETQYF. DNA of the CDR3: TGTGCCAGTGGGGCTCGGGACAAGCAAGAGACCCAGTACTTC.

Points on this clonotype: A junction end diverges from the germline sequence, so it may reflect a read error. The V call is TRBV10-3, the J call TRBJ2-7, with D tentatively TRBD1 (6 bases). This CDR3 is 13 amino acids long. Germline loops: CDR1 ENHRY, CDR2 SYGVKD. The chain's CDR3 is CAISDRRNYEQYF. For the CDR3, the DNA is TGCGCCATCAGTGACAGGAGGAACTACGAGCAGTACTTC.

CDR3 coding DNA: TGCAGTGCTCATCAGGGACCCCGGATGTTGGGGGATAATTCACCCCTCCACTTT. Protein product: CSAHQGPRMLGDNSPLHF. The chain carries TRBV20-1 and TRBJ1-6; maybe TRBD1 (5 bases). Germline V CDR1 and CDR2: DFQATT, SNEGSKA (reference sequence). The CDR3 length is 18 residues. V lost 5 bases, J lost 5 bases, and 25 bases lay in between.

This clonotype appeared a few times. CDR3 sequence reads: CASSFGGNSPLHF. Written as DNA, the CDR3 is TGTGCCAGCAGCTTTGGTGGAAATTCACCCCTCCACTTT. This chain connects TRBV5-8 to TRBJ1-6; D uncertain. Germline values: CDR1 SGHTS, CDR2 YDEGEE. The CDR3 is 13 amino acids. The germline V and J ends were trimmed by 2 bases and 7 bases, with 7 bases remaining between them.

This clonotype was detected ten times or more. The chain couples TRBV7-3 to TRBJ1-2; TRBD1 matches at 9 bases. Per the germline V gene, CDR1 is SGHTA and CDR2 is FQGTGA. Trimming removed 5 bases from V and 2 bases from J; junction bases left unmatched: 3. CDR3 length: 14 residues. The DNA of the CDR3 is TGTGCCAGCAGCAGGGACAGGGAGAACTATGGCTACACCTTC. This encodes CASSRDRENYGYTF.

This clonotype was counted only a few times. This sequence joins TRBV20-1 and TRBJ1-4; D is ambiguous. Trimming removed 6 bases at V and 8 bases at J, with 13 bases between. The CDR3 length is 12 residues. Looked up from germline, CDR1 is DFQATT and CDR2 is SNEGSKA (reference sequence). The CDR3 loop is CSAARVGEKLFF. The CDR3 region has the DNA TGCAGTGCCGCCAGAGTGGGCGAAAAACTGTTTTTT.

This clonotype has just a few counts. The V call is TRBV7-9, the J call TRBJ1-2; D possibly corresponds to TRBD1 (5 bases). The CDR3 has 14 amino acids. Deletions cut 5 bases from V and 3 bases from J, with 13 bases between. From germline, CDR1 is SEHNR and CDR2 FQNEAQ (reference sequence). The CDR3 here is CASSMDTNYYGYTF. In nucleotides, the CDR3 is TGTGCCAGCAGCATGGACACAAACTACTATGGCTACACCTTC. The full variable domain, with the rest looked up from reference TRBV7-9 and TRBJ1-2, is DTGVSQNPRHKITKRGQNVTFRCDPISEHNRLYWYRQTLGQGPEFLTYFQNEAQLEKSRLLSDRFSAERPKGSFSTLEIQRTEQGDSAMYLCASSMDTNYYGYTFGSGTRLTVV.

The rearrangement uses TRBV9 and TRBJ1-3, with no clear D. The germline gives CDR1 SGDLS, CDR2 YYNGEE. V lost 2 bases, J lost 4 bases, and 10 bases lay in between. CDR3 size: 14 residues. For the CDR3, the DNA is TGTGCCAGCAGCGTTAATTCAGCGGGAAACACCATATATTTT. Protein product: CASSVNSAGNTIYF. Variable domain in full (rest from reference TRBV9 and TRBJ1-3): DSGVTQTPKHLITATGQRVTLRCSPRSGDLSVYWYQQSLDQGLQFLIQYYNGEERAKGNILERFSAQQFPDLHSELNLSSLELGDSALYFCASSVNSAGNTIYFGEGSWLTVV.

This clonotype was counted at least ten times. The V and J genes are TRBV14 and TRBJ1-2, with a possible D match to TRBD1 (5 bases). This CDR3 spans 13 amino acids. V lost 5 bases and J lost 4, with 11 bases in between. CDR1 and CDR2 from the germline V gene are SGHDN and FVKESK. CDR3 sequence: CASSLRGGYGYTF. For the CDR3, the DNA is TGTGCCAGCAGCTTGAGGGGTGGCTATGGCTACACCTTC.

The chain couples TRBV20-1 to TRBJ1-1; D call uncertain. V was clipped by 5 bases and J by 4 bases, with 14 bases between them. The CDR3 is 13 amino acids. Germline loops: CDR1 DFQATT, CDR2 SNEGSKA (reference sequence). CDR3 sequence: CSAFEGRRTEAFF. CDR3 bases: TGCAGTGCTTTCGAAGGACGTCGCACTGAAGCTTTCTTT.

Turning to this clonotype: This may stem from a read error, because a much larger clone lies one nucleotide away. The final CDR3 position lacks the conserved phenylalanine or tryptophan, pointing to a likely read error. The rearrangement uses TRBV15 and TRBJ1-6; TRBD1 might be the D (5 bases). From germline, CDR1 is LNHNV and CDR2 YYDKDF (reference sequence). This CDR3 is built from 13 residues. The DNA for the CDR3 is TGTGCCACCGGCAGAGAGGGGAACTCACCCCTCCACCTT. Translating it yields CATGREGNSPLHL.

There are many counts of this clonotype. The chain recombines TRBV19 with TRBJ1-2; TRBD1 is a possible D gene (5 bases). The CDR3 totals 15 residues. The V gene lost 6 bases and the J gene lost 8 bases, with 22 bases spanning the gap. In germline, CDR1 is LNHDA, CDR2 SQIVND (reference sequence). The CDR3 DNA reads TGTGCCAGTAGCGCAGGGAACTTAAGCCCTCACGGCTACACCTTC. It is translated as CASSAGNLSPHGYTF.

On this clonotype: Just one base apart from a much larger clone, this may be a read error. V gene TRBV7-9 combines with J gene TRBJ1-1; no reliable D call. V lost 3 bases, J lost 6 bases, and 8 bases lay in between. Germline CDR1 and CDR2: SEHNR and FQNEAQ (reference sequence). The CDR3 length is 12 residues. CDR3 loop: CASSFRDAEAFF. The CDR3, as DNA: TGTGCCAGCAGCTTTAGAGACGCTGAAGCTTTCTTT.

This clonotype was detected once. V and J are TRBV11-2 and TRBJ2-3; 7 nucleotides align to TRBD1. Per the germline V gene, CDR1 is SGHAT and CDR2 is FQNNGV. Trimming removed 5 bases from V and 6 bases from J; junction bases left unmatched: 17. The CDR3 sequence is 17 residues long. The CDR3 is CASSPRRRDSDADTQYF. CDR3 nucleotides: TGTGCCAGCAGCCCGAGGCGTCGGGACAGCGACGCGGATACGCAGTATTTT.

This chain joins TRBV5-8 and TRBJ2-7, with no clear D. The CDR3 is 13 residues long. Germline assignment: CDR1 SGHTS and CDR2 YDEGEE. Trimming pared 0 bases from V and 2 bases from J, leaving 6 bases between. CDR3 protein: CASSLVRPYEQYF. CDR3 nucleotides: TGTGCCAGCAGCTTGGTGAGGCCCTACGAGCAGTACTTC.

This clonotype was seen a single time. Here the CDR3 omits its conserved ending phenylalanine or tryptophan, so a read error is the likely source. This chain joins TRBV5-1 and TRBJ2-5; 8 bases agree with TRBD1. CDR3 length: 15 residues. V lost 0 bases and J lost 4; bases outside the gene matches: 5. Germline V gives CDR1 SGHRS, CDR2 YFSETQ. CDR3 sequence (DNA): TGCGCCAGCAGCTTGGTAGTCCAGGGGGCAGAGACCCAGTACTCC. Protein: CASSLVVQGAETQYS.

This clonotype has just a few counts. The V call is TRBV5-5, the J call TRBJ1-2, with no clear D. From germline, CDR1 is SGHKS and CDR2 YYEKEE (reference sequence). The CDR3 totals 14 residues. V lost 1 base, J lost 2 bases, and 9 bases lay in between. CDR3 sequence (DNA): TGTGCCAGCAGCTTGAATTTGGGGAACTATGGCTACACCTTC. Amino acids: CASSLNLGNYGYTF.

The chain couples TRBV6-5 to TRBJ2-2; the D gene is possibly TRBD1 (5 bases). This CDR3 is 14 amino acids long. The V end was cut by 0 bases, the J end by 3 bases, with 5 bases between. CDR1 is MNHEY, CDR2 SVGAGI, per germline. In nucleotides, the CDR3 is TGTGCCAGCAGTTACTCCAGGGACACCGGGGAGCTGTTTTTT. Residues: CASSYSRDTGELFF.

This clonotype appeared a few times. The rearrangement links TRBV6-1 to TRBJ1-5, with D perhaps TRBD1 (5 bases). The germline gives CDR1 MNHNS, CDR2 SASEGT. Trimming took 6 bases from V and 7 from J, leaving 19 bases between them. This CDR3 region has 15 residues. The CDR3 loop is CASSLMKGAVQPQHF. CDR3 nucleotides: TGTGCCAGCAGCCTCATGAAAGGGGCGGTGCAGCCCCAGCATTTT.

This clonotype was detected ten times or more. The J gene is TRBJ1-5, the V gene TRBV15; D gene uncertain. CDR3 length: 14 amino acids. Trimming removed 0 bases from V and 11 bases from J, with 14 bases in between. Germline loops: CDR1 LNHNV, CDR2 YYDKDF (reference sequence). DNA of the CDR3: TGTGCCACCAGCAGAGATCAAGGGAGCTGGTCCCAGCATTTT. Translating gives CATSRDQGSWSQHF. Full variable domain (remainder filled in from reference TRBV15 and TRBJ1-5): DAMVIQNPRYQVTQFGKPVTLSCSQTLNHNVMYWYQQKSSQAPKLLFHYYDKDFNNEADTPDNFQSRRPNTSFCFLDIRSPGLGDTAMYLCATSRDQGSWSQHFGDGTRLSIL.